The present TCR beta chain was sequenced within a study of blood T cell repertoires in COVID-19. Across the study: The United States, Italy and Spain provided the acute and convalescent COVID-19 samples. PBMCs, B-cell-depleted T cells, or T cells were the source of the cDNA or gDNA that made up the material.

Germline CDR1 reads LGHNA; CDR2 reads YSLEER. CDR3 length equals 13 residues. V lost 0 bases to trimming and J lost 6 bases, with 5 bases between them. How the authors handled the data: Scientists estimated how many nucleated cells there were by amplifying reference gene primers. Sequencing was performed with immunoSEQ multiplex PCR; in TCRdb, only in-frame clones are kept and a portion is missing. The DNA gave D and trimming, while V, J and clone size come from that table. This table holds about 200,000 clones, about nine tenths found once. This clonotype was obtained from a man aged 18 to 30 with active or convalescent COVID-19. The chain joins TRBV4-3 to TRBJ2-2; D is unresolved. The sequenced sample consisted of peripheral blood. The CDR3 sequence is CASSQDRAGELFF. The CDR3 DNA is TGCGCCAGCAGCCAAGATCGGGCCGGGGAGCTGTTTTTT.